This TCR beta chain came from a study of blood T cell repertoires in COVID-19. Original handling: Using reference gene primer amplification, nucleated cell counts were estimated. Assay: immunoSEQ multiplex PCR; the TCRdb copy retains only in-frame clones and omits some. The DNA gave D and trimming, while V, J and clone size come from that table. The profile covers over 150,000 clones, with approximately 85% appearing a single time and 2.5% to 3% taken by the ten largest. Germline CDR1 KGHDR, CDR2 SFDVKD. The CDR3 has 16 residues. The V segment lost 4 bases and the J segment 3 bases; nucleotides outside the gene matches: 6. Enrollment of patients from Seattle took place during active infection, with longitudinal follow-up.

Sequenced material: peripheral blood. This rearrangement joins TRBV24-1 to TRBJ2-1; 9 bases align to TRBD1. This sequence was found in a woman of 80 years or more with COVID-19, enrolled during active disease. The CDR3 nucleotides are TGTGCCACCAGTGAAGCCGGGACAGGGTACTACAATGAGCAGTTCTTC. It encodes CATSEAGTGYYNEQFF.